The rows below give T cell receptor beta chains drawn from one sample of a study of OX40 agonist ivuxolimab in advanced cancers. Generated by immunoSEQ multiplex PCR, the TCRdb table keeps only in-frame clones and is missing some. The sample has under 25,000 clones; 65% to 70% are singletons. Here the sequenced sample was CD4+ or CD8+ T cells sorted from blood, taken in a trial of the OX40 agonist ivuxolimab. Every receptor here comes from an adult with an advanced solid tumor such as melanoma, head and neck, liver or kidney cancer. Both conserved end residues are part of each CDR3. Fields, in order: clone size, J gene, V gene, D gene, CDR3 protein, CDR3 DNA. D genes are given only for firm matches. Clone size is shown for a subset of rows, as once, few, many or a class of expanded clone.

many | TRBJ2-1 | TRBV7-9 | . | CASSLEPAFEQFF | TGTGCCAGCAGCTTAGAACCGGCCTTCGAGCAGTTCTTC
. | TRBJ2-7 | TRBV5-6 | . | CASSLGAGYEQYF | TGTGCCAGCAGCTTGGGGGCGGGGTACGAGCAGTACTTC
. | TRBJ2-5 | TRBV27 | . | CASSLLGGQETQYF | TGTGCCAGCAGTTTATTGGGCGGACAAGAGACCCAGTACTTC
. | TRBJ1-4 | TRBV28 | TRBD1 | CASSKQGAGGFNEKLFF | TGTGCCAGCAGCAAACAGGGGGCAGGGGGATTTAATGAAAAACTGTTTTTT
. | TRBJ2-7 | TRBV27 | . | CASSSNPLYEQYF | TGTGCCAGCAGCTCAAACCCCCTATACGAGCAGTACTTC
few | TRBJ1-5 | TRBV6-1 | . | CASSEREGWQPQHF | TGTGCCAGCAGTGAACGGGAAGGTTGGCAGCCCCAGCATTTT
. | TRBJ2-7 | TRBV13 | . | CASSLLQGNEQYF | TGTGCCAGCAGCTTACTACAGGGTAACGAGCAGTACTTC
. | TRBJ2-7 | TRBV5-5 | . | CASSLEVGVRGLTYEQYF | TGTGCCAGCAGCTTGGAAGTAGGTGTCAGGGGACTCACCTACGAGCAGTACTTC
medium-sized | TRBJ2-7 | TRBV23-1 | . | CASSRLGGSEQYF | TGCGCCAGCAGTCGCCTAGGGGGGTCCGAGCAGTACTTC
. | TRBJ2-2 | TRBV2 | TRBD1 | CASRDRTGYSGELFF | TGTGCCAGCAGGGATCGGACAGGGTATAGCGGGGAGCTGTTTTTT
. | TRBJ2-3 | TRBV5-1 | . | CASSLGWGGTDTQYF | TGCGCCAGCAGCTTGGGTTGGGGCGGGACAGATACGCAGTATTTT
. | TRBJ1-1 | TRBV19 | . | CASHQGGTEAFF | TGTGCCAGCCACCAAGGGGGAACTGAAGCTTTCTTT
. | TRBJ2-7 | TRBV20-1 | . | CSASTGYEQYF | TGCAGTGCTAGTACGGGTTACGAGCAGTACTTC
medium-sized | TRBJ1-2 | TRBV29-1 | . | CSVYSSYGYTF | TGCAGCGTATACAGTAGCTATGGCTACACCTTC
medium-sized | TRBJ2-5 | TRBV28 | . | CASSPHFGTQETQYF | TGTGCCAGCAGCCCCCACTTCGGGACCCAAGAGACCCAGTACTTC
. | TRBJ2-2 | TRBV5-4 | TRBD2 | CASSWGSGRAYSGELFF | TGTGCCAGCAGTTGGGGTAGCGGGAGGGCCTATTCCGGGGAGCTGTTTTTT
. | TRBJ2-1 | TRBV29-1 | . | CSAREGKQFF | TGCAGCGCCCGTGAGGGAAAGCAGTTCTTC
. | TRBJ1-2 | TRBV5-8 | TRBD1 | CASSIPTRDRGMTEGYTF | TGTGCCAGCAGCATACCCACAAGGGACAGGGGAATGACGGAAGGCTACACCTTC
. | TRBJ2-7 | TRBV10-3 | TRBD1 | CATTTDRDPYEQYF | TGTGCCACCACTACGGACAGGGACCCCTACGAGCAGTACTTC
. | TRBJ2-1 | TRBV13 | . | CASSFIAVGFNEQFF | TGTGCCAGCAGCTTCATAGCGGTGGGATTTAATGAGCAGTTCTTC
. | TRBJ1-2 | TRBV4-1 | . | CASSQDLANYGYTF | TGCGCCAGCAGCCAAGATCTTGCTAACTATGGCTACACCTTC
. | TRBJ2-3 | TRBV5-6 | . | CASSFGGGGTDTQYF | TGTGCCAGCAGCTTTGGCGGGGGCGGTACAGATACGCAGTATTTT